This is a list of T cell receptor beta chains from one sample in a study of response to subunit inactivated influenza vaccine. Using its own MiXCR run on the RT-PCR reads, TCRdb lists one record per CDR3 protein. This sample has around 850,000 distinct CDR3 sequences, with less than 20% found just once. The source was PBMCs from blood, collected 4 to 6 days after vaccination. These TCRs come from a man aged 50 to 60 who received an inactivated influenza vaccine. Each CDR3 is given with its conserved first and last residue. The D gene is left open where the match is weak. Rows give clone size only sometimes, using once, few, many, or a class for an expanded clone.

>TRBV6-1|TRBJ2-1|TRBD1|many
CASRRGQGYNEQFF
TGTGCCAGCAGACGGGGACAGGGGTACAATGAGCAGTTCTTC
>TRBV7-2|TRBJ1-6|TRBD1|-
CASSLGRTGNSPLHF
TGTGCCAGCAGCTTAGGAAGGACAGGGAATTCACCCCTCCACTTT
>TRBV5-1|TRBJ2-1|TRBD2|many
CASSQSGETYNEQFF
TGCGCCAGCAGCCAAAGCGGGGAAACCTACAATGAGCAGTTCTTC
>TRBV28|TRBJ2-1|-|-
CASIQSDLFYNEQFF
TGTGCCAGCATCCAGTCGGATCTCTTCTACAATGAGCAGTTCTTC
>TRBV11-2|TRBJ2-1|-|-
CASTWDFSSYNEQFF
TGTGCCAGCACCTGGGACTTTAGCTCCTACAATGAGCAGTTCTTC
>TRBV28|TRBJ2-1|TRBD2|few
CASRLAGRNEQFF
TGTGCCAGCAGACTAGCGGGAAGGAATGAGCAGTTCTTC
>TRBV2|TRBJ1-4|-|once
CASRAGILHEKLFF
TGTGCCAGCAGAGCAGGGATTTTACATGAAAAACTGTTTTTT
>TRBV5-1|TRBJ2-5|TRBD2|many
CASSPGLAGGETQYF
TGTGCCAGCAGTCCCGGACTAGCGGGAGGAGAGACCCAGTACTTC
>TRBV20-1|TRBJ2-1|-|many
CSARGLSAVSYNEQFF
TGCAGTGCTAGAGGCCTATCGGCGGTCTCCTACAATGAGCAGTTCTTC
>TRBV6-5|TRBJ1-1|-|-
CASSSGPGENTEAFF
TGTGCCAGCAGTTCAGGGCCCGGGGAGAACACTGAAGCTTTCTTT
>TRBV12-3/TRBV12-4|TRBJ2-5|-|few
CASSSLSRTQYF
TGTGCCAGCAGTTCCCTTTCCAGGACCCAGTACTTC
>TRBV5-1|TRBJ2-1|TRBD1|few
CASSSGTGGFNNEQFF
TGCGCCAGCAGCTCTGGGACAGGGGGTTTCAACAATGAGCAGTTCTTC
>TRBV4-2|TRBJ2-7|-|many
CASSQDRIYEQYF
TGTGCCAGCAGTCAGGACAGAATCTACGAGCAGTACTTC
>TRBV20-1|TRBJ2-1|-|-
CSASSGVYLFF
TGCAGTGCTAGCTCTGGCGTATATCTGTTCTTC
>TRBV20-1|TRBJ1-1|TRBD1|-
CSARHRGGENTEAFF
TGCAGTGCTAGACACAGGGGCGGAGAGAACACTGAAGCTTTCTTT
>TRBV20-1|TRBJ2-6|-|-
CSAEPQGSSGANVLTF
TGCAGTGCTGAACCACAGGGATCCTCTGGGGCCAACGTCCTGACTTTC
>TRBV29-1|TRBJ2-1|-|few
CSVGFGGTKEQFF
TGCAGCGTTGGCTTCGGCGGGACAAAGGAGCAGTTCTTC
>TRBV7-2|TRBJ2-2|TRBD1|-
CASSQNRGNTGELFF
TGTGCCAGCAGCCAAAACAGGGGGAACACCGGGGAGCTGTTTTTT
>TRBV5-1|TRBJ2-5|-|few
CASSLEGSGDQETQYF
TGCGCCAGCAGCTTGGAGGGGTCGGGCGACCAAGAGACCCAGTACTTC
>TRBV28|TRBJ2-6|-|-
CASSPEALGANVLTF
TGTGCCAGCAGTCCGGAGGCTTTGGGGGCCAACGTCCTGACTTTC
>TRBV3-1|TRBJ2-3|TRBD2|-
CASSQNRGREGRVRSNTQYF
TGTGCCAGCAGCCAAAATAGGGGACGGGAGGGCCGGGTTCGGTCGAATACGCAGTATTTT
>TRBV9|TRBJ2-1|-|-
CASSATMLGEQFF
TGTGCCAGCAGCGCAACGATGTTAGGTGAGCAGTTCTTC
>TRBV20-1|TRBJ2-3|-|few
CSARGGSVNTQYF
TGCAGTGCTAGGGGTGGGAGTGTGAATACGCAGTATTTT
>TRBV4-3|TRBJ2-7|-|few
CASSQGDGYEQYF
TGCGCCAGCAGCCAAGGGGACGGATACGAGCAGTACTTC
>TRBV29-1|TRBJ1-2|-|few
CSALGSRPYGYTF
TGCAGCGCTCTGGGCAGTCGTCCCTATGGCTACACCTTC
>TRBV7-8|TRBJ2-1|TRBD2|few
CASSLLAGGLHNEQFF
TGTGCCAGCAGCTTACTAGCGGGAGGGCTACACAATGAGCAGTTCTTC
>TRBV5-6|TRBJ2-7|TRBD1|many
CASSFPGTGINEQYF
TGTGCCAGCAGCTTTCCCGGGACAGGGATAAACGAGCAGTACTTC
>TRBV7-6|TRBJ2-5|-|-
CASSLEVETRVETQYF
TGTGCCAGCAGCTTAGAAGTCGAGACCCGGGTAGAGACCCAGTACTTC
>TRBV29-1|TRBJ2-1|TRBD2|few
CSVDSSGGANEQFF
TGCAGCGTTGATTCTAGCGGGGGGGCAAATGAGCAGTTCTTC
>TRBV5-5|TRBJ2-5|TRBD1|-
CASSWRTGQETQYF
TGTGCCAGCAGCTGGCGGACAGGCCAAGAGACCCAGTACTTC
>TRBV5-5|TRBJ1-2|TRBD1|-
CASSSTGVGYGYTF
TGTGCCAGCAGCTCAACAGGGGTTGGCTATGGCTACACCTTC
>TRBV20-1|TRBJ2-7|TRBD1|few
CSARPTGGRYEQYF
TGCAGTGCTAGACCCACAGGGGGCAGGTACGAGCAGTACTTC
>TRBV4-2|TRBJ1-4|-|-
CASSQEHRTTNEKLFF
TGTGCCAGCAGCCAAGAACATCGGACAACTAATGAAAAACTGTTTTTT
>TRBV5-1|TRBJ2-2|TRBD2|few
CASSLGARGTTGELFF
TGCGCCAGCAGCTTGGGGGCGCGGGGGACCACCGGGGAGCTGTTTTTT
>TRBV20-1|TRBJ2-4|TRBD2|few
CSAGTSGKAKNIQYF
TGCAGTGCGGGGACTAGCGGGAAAGCCAAAAACATTCAGTACTTC
>TRBV12-3/TRBV12-4|TRBJ1-2|TRBD1|-
CASSPDNRGLRGYTF
TGTGCCAGCAGTCCCGATAACAGGGGGCTGCGGGGCTACACCTTC
>TRBV5-1|TRBJ2-7|-|many
CASSLARDYEQYF
TGCGCCAGCAGCTTGGCCAGGGACTACGAGCAGTACTTC
>TRBV2|TRBJ1-1|TRBD1|many
CARRDSRMNTEAFF
TGTGCCAGGAGGGACAGCCGAATGAACACTGAAGCTTTCTTT